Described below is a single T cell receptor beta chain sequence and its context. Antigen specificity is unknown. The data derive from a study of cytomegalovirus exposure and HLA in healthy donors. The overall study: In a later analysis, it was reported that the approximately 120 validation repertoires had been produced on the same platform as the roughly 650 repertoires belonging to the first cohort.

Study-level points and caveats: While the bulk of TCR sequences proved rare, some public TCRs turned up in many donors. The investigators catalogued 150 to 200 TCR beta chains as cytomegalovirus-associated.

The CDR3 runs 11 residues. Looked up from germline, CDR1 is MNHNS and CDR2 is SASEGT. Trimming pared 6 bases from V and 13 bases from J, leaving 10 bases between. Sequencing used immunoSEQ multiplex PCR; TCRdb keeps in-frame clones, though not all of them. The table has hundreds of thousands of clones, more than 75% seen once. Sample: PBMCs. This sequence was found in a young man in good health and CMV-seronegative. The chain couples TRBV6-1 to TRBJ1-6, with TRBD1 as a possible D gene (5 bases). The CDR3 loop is CASSQGAPLHF. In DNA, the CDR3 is TGTGCCAGCAGCCAGGGTGCCCCCCTCCACTTT.